Each of the 29 T cell receptor beta chains below was sequenced from the same sample in a study of cytomegalovirus exposure and HLA in healthy donors. It was with 60 Vbeta and 13 Jbeta primers that the PCR ran. Profiling relied on immunoSEQ multiplex PCR, and the TCRdb table lists in-frame clones only, not all of them. The sample shows tens of thousands of clones, approximately 81% of them seen only once. Sequencing was carried out using PBMCs. The source is a woman aged 35 to 49 in good health and CMV-seropositive.

This rearrangement joins TRBV11-2 to TRBJ2-3, with TRBD2 identical over 7 bases. Germline CDR1 is SGHAT and CDR2 is FQNNGV. Trimming cost V 1 base and J 1 base; bases outside gene matches: 2. The CDR3 length is 15 residues. CDR3 sequence (DNA): TGTGCCAGCAGCTTAGTCCTAGCGGGCACAGATACGCAGTATTTT. Protein: CASSLVLAGTDTQYF.

V is TRBV28 and J is TRBJ1-1; the D gene is possibly TRBD1 (5 bases). This CDR3 is 14 amino acids long. Per the germline V gene, CDR1 is MDHEN and CDR2 is SYDVKM. The V and J ends lost 5 bases and 5 bases respectively, with 15 bases between them. The CDR3 DNA follows: TGTGCCAGCAGTCTCAGGGTTTTGCGGACTGAAGCTTTCTTT. Its protein is CASSLRVLRTEAFF.

The chain joins TRBV5-4 to TRBJ2-1, with D maybe TRBD1 (5 bases). CDR1 SGHNT and CDR2 YYREEE come from the germline V gene (reference sequence). CDR3 size: 12 residues. The germline V and J ends were trimmed by 4 bases and 12 bases, with 14 bases remaining between them. The CDR3 nucleotides are TGTGCCAGCAGCCGCGAGCAGGGCCTGCAGTTCTTC. Protein: CASSREQGLQFF.

This rearrangement joins TRBV27 to TRBJ2-6; possibly TRBD2 for D (5 bases). The ends were cut back, 5 bases at V and 2 bases at J, with 10 bases in the middle. Germline lookup yields CDR1 MNHEY and CDR2 SMNVEV (reference sequence). The CDR3 runs 15 residues. CDR3 in amino acids: CASSPWRTGANVLTF. CDR3 DNA sequence: TGTGCCAGCAGTCCCTGGAGGACTGGGGCCAACGTCCTGACTTTC.

The rearrangement uses TRBV7-2 and TRBJ2-3, with TRBD2 identical over 9 bases. V gave up 5 bases and J gave up 5 bases; unmatched junction bases: 11. The CDR3 contains 16 residues. CDR1 and CDR2 from the germline V gene are SGHTA and FQGNSA. The CDR3 loop is CASSAASGVSGDTQYF. CDR3 coding DNA: TGTGCCAGCAGCGCCGCTAGCGGGGTCTCGGGAGATACGCAGTATTTT.

The table lists this clone with a count of one. The chain combines TRBV7-9 with TRBJ1-4; the D gene is possibly TRBD1 (5 bases). This CDR3 is built from 15 residues. The V and J ends lost 5 bases and 7 bases respectively, with 17 bases between them. From germline, CDR1 is SEHNR and CDR2 FQNEAQ (reference sequence). The CDR3 DNA sequence: TGTGCCAGCAGCCCTCGGGGGGGAGGCGGTGAAAAACTGTTTTTT. Translating it yields CASSPRGGGGEKLFF.

The chain employs TRBV6-1 and TRBJ2-4, with a tentative D call TRBD1 (6 bases). The CDR3 has 15 amino acids. The V gene lost 8 bases and the J gene lost 2 bases, with 16 bases spanning the gap. Germline V lookup: CDR1 MNHNS, CDR2 SASEGT. CDR3 loop: CASSSTGLSKNIQYF. The CDR3 DNA reads TGTGCCAGCTCTTCGACAGGTTTGTCCAAAAACATTCAGTACTTC.

This chain links TRBV6-1 with TRBJ2-7; 8 bases fit TRBD1. The V and J ends lost 4 bases and 4 bases, in that order; junction bases with no gene match: 6. Looked up from germline, CDR1 is MNHNS and CDR2 is SASEGT. The CDR3 is made up of 14 amino acids. The chain's CDR3 is CASSVNRGVYEQYF. DNA of the CDR3: TGTGCCAGCAGTGTCAACAGGGGGGTTTACGAGCAGTACTTC.

The rearrangement uses TRBV30 and TRBJ2-3, with 13 nucleotides matching TRBD2. Germline V CDR1 and CDR2: GTSNPN, SVGIG (reference sequence). This CDR3 has 16 residues. The V segment lost 2 bases and the J segment 2 bases; nucleotides outside the gene matches: 4. CDR3 sequence reads: CAWSLGTSGTTDTQYF. The CDR3 DNA is TGTGCCTGGAGTTTGGGGACTAGCGGGACCACAGATACGCAGTATTTT.

The DNA for the CDR3 is TGTGCTAGTGGTTTGGTTAACCTAGCTGGCGCCGGGGAGCTGTTTTTT. The encoded protein is CASGLVNLAGAGELFF. The rearrangement links TRBV12-5 to TRBJ2-2; D is perhaps TRBD2 (5 bases). The CDR3 length is 16 residues. Trimming removed 0 bases at V and 6 bases at J, with 14 bases between. Looked up from germline, CDR1 is LGHNT and CDR2 is FRNRAP.

V and J are TRBV13 and TRBJ2-1; no reliable D call. Trimming stripped 6 bases from V and 2 bases from J, with 11 bases between. The CDR3 has 14 amino acids. Germline assignment: CDR1 PRHDT and CDR2 FYEKMQ (reference sequence). CDR3 region: CASRSGLTYNEQFF. DNA of the CDR3: TGTGCCAGCAGGTCTGGGCTTACCTACAATGAGCAGTTCTTC.

The V and J genes are TRBV7-2 and TRBJ2-7; unclear D gene. Germline CDR1 and CDR2: SGHTA and FQGNSA. V shed 4 bases and J shed 4 bases, with 23 bases lying between them. CDR3 length equals 17 residues. This CDR3 reads CASSSHGPGPIPYEQYF. The CDR3 DNA reads TGTGCCAGCAGCTCCCATGGGCCTGGCCCCATACCTTACGAGCAGTACTTC.

The genes are TRBV5-1 and TRBJ2-7; perhaps TRBD1 as D (6 bases). Germline V CDR1 and CDR2: SGHRS, YFSETQ. This CDR3 is built from 13 residues. Trimming pared 4 bases from V and 7 bases from J, leaving 15 bases between. CDR3 sequence reads: CASSPDPRGEQYF. The CDR3 nucleotides read TGCGCCAGCAGCCCGGACCCCAGGGGTGAGCAGTACTTC.

The chain joins TRBV7-9 to TRBJ1-1, with 8 bases that match TRBD1. The CDR3 consists of 14 residues. The germline CDR1 and CDR2 sequences are SEHNR and FQNEAQ (reference sequence). V was pared by 7 bases and J by 3 bases, with 7 bases of the junction left unmatched. Here the CDR3 DNA reads TGTGCCAGCAACCCGGACAGGGTAGACACTGAAGCTTTCTTT. This translates into CASNPDRVDTEAFF.

The chain combines TRBV7-9 with TRBJ1-1; D ambiguous. The germline V gene has CDR1 SEHNR and CDR2 FQNEAQ (reference sequence). This CDR3 has 11 residues. The V end was cut by 5 bases, the J end by 5 bases, with 6 bases between. Here the CDR3 DNA reads TGTGCCAGCAGCGCGAGGACTGAAGCTTTCTTT. This translates into CASSARTEAFF.

The chain couples TRBV4-1 to TRBJ1-3, with 9 bases identical to TRBD1. Germline trimming cut 2 bases from V and 2 bases from J; bases unmatched to any gene: 4. The CDR3 has 16 amino acids. Germline CDR1 MGHRA, CDR2 YSYEKL. In nucleotides, the CDR3 is TGCGCCAGCAGCCAAACCTGGACAGGGGCTGGAAACACCATATATTTT. It codes for CASSQTWTGAGNTIYF.

The V call is TRBV5-1, the J call TRBJ2-7; possible D gene TRBD1, 6 bases. Germline V gene data show CDR1 as SGHRS and CDR2 as YFSETQ. V shed 6 bases and J shed 3 bases, with 13 bases lying between them. CDR3 size: 13 residues. The CDR3 coding sequence is TGCGCCAGCAACTCGGACAGAGACTACGAGCAGTACTTC. Translated, it gives CASNSDRDYEQYF.

V is TRBV30 and J is TRBJ1-3; TRBD1 matches at 8 bases. V shed 2 bases, J shed 4 bases, and the junction held 7 bases outside the gene matches. Germline V gene lookup returns CDR1 GTSNPN and CDR2 SVGIG (reference sequence). CDR3 length: 15 amino acids. The CDR3 protein is CAWSLTGALGNTIYF. The CDR3 DNA follows: TGTGCCTGGAGTTTGACAGGGGCGCTCGGAAACACCATATATTTT.

This rearrangement joins TRBV4-1 to TRBJ2-2, with 9 bases fitting TRBD1. The ends lost 0 bases at V and 3 bases at J; junction bases unmatched: 5. The length of the CDR3 is 17 residues. Germline-derived CDR1 and CDR2 are MGHRA and YSYEKL. The CDR3 reads CASSQDRWTGDTGELFF. CDR3 nucleotide sequence: TGCGCCAGCAGCCAAGATCGTTGGACAGGGGACACCGGGGAGCTGTTTTTT.

The chain employs TRBV7-2 and TRBJ1-6, with 12 bases that match TRBD1. Germline lookup yields CDR1 SGHTA and CDR2 FQGNSA. The ends lost 3 bases at V and 10 bases at J; junction bases unmatched: 7. This CDR3 is built from 16 residues. CDR3 DNA sequence: TGTGCCAGCAGCTTGACCGGGACAGGGGGCTGGTCACCCCTCCACTTT. It yields the protein CASSLTGTGGWSPLHF.

This rearrangement joins TRBV14 to TRBJ1-1; D is undetermined. CDR1 and CDR2 from the germline V gene are SGHDN and FVKESK. The CDR3 sequence is 13 residues long. V was pared by 3 bases and J by 5 bases, with 10 bases between. CDR3 bases: TGTGCCAGCAGCCATGGTACAGAAACTGAAGCTTTCTTT. Translated, it gives CASSHGTETEAFF.

This clone has more than one count but fewer than ten. This rearrangement joins TRBV5-4 to TRBJ2-1, with 8 bases lining up with TRBD2. This CDR3 is built from 14 residues. Germline V gene data show CDR1 as SGHNT and CDR2 as YYREEE (reference sequence). The ends lost 7 bases at V and 4 bases at J; junction bases unmatched: 7. CDR3 region: CASHSGGGYNEQFF. The CDR3 coding sequence is TGTGCCAGCCATTCGGGAGGGGGTTACAATGAGCAGTTCTTC.

The chain is built from TRBV11-2 and TRBJ2-1; 8 bases are a match to TRBD2. With 1 base clipped from V and 8 bases from J, the junction kept 4 bases outside the gene matches. Germline V gene lookup returns CDR1 SGHAT and CDR2 FQNNGV. This CDR3 has 14 amino acids. CDR3 sequence reads: CASSLASTSDEQFF. CDR3 bases: TGTGCCAGCAGCTTAGCCTCGACTAGCGATGAGCAGTTCTTC.

V gene TRBV4-2 combines with J gene TRBJ2-2, with 10 bases identical to TRBD2. The ends lost 4 bases at V and 4 bases at J; junction bases unmatched: 3. CDR1 LGHNA and CDR2 YNFKEQ come from the germline V gene. The CDR3 length is 15 residues. The DNA of the CDR3 is TGTGCCAGCAGCCGGACTAGCGGAAGCACCGGGGAGCTGTTTTTT. Translating gives CASSRTSGSTGELFF.

The CDR3 is CASSRQGRAGELFF. The CDR3 DNA sequence: TGTGCCAGTAGCAGACAGGGGCGGGCCGGGGAGCTGTTTTTT. The V gene is TRBV19, the J gene TRBJ2-2; 8 nucleotides agree with TRBD1. The CDR3 contains 14 residues. CDR1 and CDR2 (germline): LNHDA, SQIVND (reference sequence). The J segment lost 6 bases and the V segment lost 6 bases, leaving 6 bases of the junction unmatched.

The sample holds a few counts of this clone. The V and J genes are TRBV7-9 and TRBJ1-2, with 10 bases identical to TRBD1. Trimming cost V 5 bases and J 7 bases; bases outside gene matches: 10. Germline V CDR1 and CDR2: SEHNR, FQNEAQ (reference sequence). The CDR3 runs to 15 residues. CDR3 DNA: TGTGCCAGCAGCCCGCCGACAGGGGGCGCCGGTGGCTACACCTTC. Translation: CASSPPTGGAGGYTF.

In its sample, this clone was seen once. The chain recombines TRBV28 with TRBJ2-5; TRBD1 matches at 10 bases. The end of the DNA fits TRBJ2-7 better, so the J call may be wrong. Germline CDR1 and CDR2: MDHEN and SYDVKM. This CDR3 has 15 amino acids. CDR3: CASSTPGTGAHEQYF. In nucleotides, the CDR3 is TGTGCCAGCAGCACCCCCGGGACAGGGGCCCACGAGCAGTACTTC.

The chain uses TRBV5-1 and TRBJ1-2, with D unresolved. The CDR3 loop spans 13 amino acids. Between the trimmed V and J ends, which lost 4 bases and 1 base, there was a span of 8 bases. Germline V gene sequence: CDR1 SGHRS, CDR2 YFSETQ. Written as DNA, the CDR3 is TGCGCCAGCAGCGTAGGAGTTAACTATGGCTACACCTTC. Amino acid sequence: CASSVGVNYGYTF.

The chain recombines TRBV5-6 with TRBJ2-7, with 7 bases fitting TRBD2. J gave up 0 bases and V 2 bases, and 2 bases lay outside the gene matches. The germline V gene encodes CDR1 SGHDT and CDR2 YYEEEE. The CDR3 runs to 14 residues. The CDR3 DNA reads as TGTGCCAGCAGCTTCTCGGGGGGCTCCTACGAGCAGTACTTC. The encoded protein is CASSFSGGSYEQYF.